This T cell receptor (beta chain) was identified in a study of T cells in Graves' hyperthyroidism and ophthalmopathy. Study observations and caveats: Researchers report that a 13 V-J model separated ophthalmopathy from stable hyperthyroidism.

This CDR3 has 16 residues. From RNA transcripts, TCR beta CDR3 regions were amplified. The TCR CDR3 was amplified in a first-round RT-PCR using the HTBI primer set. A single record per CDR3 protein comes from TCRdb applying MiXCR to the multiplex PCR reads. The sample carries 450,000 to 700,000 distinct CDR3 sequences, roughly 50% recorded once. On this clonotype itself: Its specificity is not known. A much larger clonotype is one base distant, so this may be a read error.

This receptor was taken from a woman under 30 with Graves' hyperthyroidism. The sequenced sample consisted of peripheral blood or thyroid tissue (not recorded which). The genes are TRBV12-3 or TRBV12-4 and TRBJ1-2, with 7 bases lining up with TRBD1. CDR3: CASGLVERQGGNGHTF. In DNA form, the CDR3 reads TGTGCTAGTGGTTTGGTAGAAAGACAGGGCGGCAATGGCCACACCTTC.